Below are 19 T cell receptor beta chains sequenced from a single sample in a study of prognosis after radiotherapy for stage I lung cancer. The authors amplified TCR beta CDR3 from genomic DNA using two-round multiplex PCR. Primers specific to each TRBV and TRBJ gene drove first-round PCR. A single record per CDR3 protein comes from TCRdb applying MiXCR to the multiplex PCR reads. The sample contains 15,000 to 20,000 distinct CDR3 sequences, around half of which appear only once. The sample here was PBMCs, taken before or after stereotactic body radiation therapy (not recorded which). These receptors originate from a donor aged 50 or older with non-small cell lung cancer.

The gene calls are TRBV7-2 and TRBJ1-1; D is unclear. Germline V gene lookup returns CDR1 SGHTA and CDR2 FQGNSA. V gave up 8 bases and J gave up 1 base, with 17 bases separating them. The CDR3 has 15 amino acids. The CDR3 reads CASGENGLKNTEAFF. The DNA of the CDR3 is TGTGCCAGCGGGGAAAACGGGTTAAAGAACACTGAAGCTTTCTTT.

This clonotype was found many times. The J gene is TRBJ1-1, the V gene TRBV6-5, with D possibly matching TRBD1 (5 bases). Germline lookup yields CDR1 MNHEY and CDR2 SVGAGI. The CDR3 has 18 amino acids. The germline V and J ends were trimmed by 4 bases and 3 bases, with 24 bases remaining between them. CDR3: CASSFPSRGPQGDTEAFF. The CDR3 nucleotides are TGTGCCAGCAGTTTCCCGTCGAGAGGGCCTCAAGGGGACACTGAAGCTTTCTTT.

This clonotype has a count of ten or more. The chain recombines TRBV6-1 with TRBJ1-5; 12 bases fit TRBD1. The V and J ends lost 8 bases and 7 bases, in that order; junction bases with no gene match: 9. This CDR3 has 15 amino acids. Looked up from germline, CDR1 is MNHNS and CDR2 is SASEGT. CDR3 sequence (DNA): TGTGCCAGCGGCCGGGACAGGGGGCGAGGACAGCCCCAGCATTTT. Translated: CASGRDRGRGQPQHF.

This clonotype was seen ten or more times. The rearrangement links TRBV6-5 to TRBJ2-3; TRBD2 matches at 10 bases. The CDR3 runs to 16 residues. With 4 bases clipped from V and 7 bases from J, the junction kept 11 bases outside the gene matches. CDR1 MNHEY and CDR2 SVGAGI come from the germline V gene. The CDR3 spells CASSFASPSGSNTQYF. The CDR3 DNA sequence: TGTGCCAGCAGTTTCGCTTCCCCTAGCGGGAGTAATACGCAGTATTTT.

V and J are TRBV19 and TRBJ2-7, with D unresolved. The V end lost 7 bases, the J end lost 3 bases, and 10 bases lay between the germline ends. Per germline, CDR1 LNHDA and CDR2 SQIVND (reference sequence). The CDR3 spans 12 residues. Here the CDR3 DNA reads TGTGCCAGTATTTCGTGGATCTACGAGCAGTACTTC. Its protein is CASISWIYEQYF.

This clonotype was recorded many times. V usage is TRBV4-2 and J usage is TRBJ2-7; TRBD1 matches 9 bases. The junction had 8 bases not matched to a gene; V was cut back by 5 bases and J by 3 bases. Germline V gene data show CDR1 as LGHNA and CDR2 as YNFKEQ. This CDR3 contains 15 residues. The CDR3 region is CASSGGDREGYEQYF. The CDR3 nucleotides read TGTGCCAGCAGCGGAGGGGACAGGGAGGGCTACGAGCAGTACTTC.

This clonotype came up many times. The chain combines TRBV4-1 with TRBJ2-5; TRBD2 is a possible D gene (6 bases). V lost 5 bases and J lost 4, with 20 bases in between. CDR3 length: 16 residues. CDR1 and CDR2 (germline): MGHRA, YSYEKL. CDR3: CASSFGPGEGRETQYF. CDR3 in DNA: TGCGCCAGCAGCTTCGGACCGGGAGAGGGGCGAGAGACCCAGTACTTC.

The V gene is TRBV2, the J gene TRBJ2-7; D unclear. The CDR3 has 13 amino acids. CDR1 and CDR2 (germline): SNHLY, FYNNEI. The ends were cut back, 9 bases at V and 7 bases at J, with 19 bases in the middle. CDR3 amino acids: CARRPTLGREQYF. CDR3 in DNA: TGTGCCAGACGGCCGACCTTGGGTCGAGAGCAGTACTTC.

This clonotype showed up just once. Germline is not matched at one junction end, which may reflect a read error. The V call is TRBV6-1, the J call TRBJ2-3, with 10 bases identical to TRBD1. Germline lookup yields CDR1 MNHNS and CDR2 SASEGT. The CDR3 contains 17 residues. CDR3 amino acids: CARRPGQGNIRGDTQYF. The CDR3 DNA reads TGTGCCAGAAGACCGGGACAGGGGAATATTCGAGGAGATACGCAGTATTTC.

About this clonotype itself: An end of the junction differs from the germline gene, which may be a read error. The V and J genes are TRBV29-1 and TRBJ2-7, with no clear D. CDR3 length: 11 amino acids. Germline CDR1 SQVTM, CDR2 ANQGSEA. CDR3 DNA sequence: TGCAGCGTTGTTAGTTGGAACGATCAGTACTTC. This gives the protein CSVVSWNDQYF.

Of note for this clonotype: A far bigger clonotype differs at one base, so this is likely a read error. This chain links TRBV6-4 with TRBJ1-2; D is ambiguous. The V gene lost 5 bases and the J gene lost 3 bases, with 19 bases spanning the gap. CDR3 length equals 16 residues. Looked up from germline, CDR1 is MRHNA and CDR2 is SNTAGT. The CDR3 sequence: CASSYLSRGIDYGYTF. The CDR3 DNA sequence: TGTGCCAGCAGTTACCTTTCTCGGGGAATCGACTATGGCTACACCTTC.

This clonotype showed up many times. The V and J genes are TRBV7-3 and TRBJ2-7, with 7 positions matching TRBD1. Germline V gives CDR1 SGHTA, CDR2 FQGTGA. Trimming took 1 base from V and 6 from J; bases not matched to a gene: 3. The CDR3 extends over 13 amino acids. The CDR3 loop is CASSLRTGAEQYF. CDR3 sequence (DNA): TGTGCCAGCAGCTTAAGGACAGGCGCCGAGCAGTACTTC.

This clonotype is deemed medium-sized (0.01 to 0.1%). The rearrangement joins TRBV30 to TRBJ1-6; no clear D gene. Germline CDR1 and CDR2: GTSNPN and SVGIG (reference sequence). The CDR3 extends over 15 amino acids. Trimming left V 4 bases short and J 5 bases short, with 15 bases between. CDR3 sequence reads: CAWKNGQANNSPLHF. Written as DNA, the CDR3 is TGTGCCTGGAAGAATGGGCAGGCAAATAATTCACCCCTCCACTTT.

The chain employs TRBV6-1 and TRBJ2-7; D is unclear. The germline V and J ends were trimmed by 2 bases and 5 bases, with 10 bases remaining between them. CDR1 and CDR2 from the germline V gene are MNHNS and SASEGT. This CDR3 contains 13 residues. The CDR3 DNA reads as TGTGCCAGCAGTGAAAACGAAGAAGACGAGCAGTACTTC. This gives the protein CASSENEEDEQYF.

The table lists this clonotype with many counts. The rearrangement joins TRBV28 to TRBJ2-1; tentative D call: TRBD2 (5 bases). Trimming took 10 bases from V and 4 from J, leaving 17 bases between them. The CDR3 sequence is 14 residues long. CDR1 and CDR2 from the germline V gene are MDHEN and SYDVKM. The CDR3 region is CANHYGRTYNEQFF. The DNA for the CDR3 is TGTGCCAACCATTATGGCAGGACTTACAATGAGCAGTTCTTC.

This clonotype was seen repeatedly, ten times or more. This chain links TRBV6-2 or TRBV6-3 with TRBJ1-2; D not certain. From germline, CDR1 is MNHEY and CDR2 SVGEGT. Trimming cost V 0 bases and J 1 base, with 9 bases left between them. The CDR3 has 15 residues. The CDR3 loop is CASSYSTRGNYGYTF. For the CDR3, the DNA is TGTGCCAGCAGTTACTCGACACGGGGTAACTATGGCTACACCTTC.

For the CDR3, the DNA is TGTGCCAGCAGCTTGGAACGGGACAGGTTGGACTCTGGGGCCAACGTCCTGACTTTC. It encodes CASSLERDRLDSGANVLTF. This chain links TRBV5-6 with TRBJ2-6; TRBD1 matches 8 bases. V lost 0 bases to trimming and J lost 0 bases; unmatched junction nucleotides: 8. The CDR3 extends over 19 amino acids. CDR1 and CDR2 from the germline V gene are SGHDT and YYEEEE.

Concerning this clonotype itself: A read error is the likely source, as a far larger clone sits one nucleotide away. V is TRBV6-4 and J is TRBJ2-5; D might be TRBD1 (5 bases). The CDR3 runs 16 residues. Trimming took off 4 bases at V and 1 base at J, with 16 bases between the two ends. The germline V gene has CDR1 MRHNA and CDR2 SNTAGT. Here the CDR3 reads CASSAQVWTPQETQYF. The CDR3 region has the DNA TGTGCCAGCAGTGCCCAGGTTTGGACACCCCAAGAGACCCAGTACTTC.

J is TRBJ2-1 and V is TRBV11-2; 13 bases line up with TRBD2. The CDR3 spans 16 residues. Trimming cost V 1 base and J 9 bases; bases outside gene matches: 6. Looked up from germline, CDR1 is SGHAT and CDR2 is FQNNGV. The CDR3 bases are TGTGCCAGCAGCTTAGTCGGGACTAGCGGGATATTTGAGCAGTTCTTC. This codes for CASSLVGTSGIFEQFF.